The sequence of this T cell receptor beta chain was determined in a study of CD8+ T cells in alopecia areata. Concerning this clone itself: Antigen unknown.

Reverse transcription of extracted RNA yielded cDNA, which provided the sequencing template. Method: immunoSEQ multiplex PCR; TCRdb's copy keeps in-frame clones and lacks some. The data show 100,000 to 120,000 clones, 56% seen once. The treatment is: oral pan-JAK inhibitor, 5-10 mg twice daily. Separation by sorting yielded CD4+ and CD8+ T cells from PBMCs. Germline CDR1 and CDR2: MGHRA and YSYEKL. CDR3 size: 13 residues. Trimming removed 4 bases from V and 2 bases from J; junction bases left unmatched: 1. General study results and limits: The study found that many expanded lesional clones persisted in scalp and blood during tofacitinib. Scalp clonality and expanded CD8+ clones among the top 100 were significantly decreased by tofacitinib.

The source was CD4+ T cells sorted from blood, collected at week 24, from a patient treated with tofacitinib. The chain joins TRBV4-1 to TRBJ2-5; 7 nucleotides agree with TRBD1. This TCR came from a human donor with alopecia areata. CDR3 region: CASSRGQQETQYF. CDR3 in DNA: TGCGCCAGCAGCCGGGGACAGCAAGAGACCCAGTACTTC.